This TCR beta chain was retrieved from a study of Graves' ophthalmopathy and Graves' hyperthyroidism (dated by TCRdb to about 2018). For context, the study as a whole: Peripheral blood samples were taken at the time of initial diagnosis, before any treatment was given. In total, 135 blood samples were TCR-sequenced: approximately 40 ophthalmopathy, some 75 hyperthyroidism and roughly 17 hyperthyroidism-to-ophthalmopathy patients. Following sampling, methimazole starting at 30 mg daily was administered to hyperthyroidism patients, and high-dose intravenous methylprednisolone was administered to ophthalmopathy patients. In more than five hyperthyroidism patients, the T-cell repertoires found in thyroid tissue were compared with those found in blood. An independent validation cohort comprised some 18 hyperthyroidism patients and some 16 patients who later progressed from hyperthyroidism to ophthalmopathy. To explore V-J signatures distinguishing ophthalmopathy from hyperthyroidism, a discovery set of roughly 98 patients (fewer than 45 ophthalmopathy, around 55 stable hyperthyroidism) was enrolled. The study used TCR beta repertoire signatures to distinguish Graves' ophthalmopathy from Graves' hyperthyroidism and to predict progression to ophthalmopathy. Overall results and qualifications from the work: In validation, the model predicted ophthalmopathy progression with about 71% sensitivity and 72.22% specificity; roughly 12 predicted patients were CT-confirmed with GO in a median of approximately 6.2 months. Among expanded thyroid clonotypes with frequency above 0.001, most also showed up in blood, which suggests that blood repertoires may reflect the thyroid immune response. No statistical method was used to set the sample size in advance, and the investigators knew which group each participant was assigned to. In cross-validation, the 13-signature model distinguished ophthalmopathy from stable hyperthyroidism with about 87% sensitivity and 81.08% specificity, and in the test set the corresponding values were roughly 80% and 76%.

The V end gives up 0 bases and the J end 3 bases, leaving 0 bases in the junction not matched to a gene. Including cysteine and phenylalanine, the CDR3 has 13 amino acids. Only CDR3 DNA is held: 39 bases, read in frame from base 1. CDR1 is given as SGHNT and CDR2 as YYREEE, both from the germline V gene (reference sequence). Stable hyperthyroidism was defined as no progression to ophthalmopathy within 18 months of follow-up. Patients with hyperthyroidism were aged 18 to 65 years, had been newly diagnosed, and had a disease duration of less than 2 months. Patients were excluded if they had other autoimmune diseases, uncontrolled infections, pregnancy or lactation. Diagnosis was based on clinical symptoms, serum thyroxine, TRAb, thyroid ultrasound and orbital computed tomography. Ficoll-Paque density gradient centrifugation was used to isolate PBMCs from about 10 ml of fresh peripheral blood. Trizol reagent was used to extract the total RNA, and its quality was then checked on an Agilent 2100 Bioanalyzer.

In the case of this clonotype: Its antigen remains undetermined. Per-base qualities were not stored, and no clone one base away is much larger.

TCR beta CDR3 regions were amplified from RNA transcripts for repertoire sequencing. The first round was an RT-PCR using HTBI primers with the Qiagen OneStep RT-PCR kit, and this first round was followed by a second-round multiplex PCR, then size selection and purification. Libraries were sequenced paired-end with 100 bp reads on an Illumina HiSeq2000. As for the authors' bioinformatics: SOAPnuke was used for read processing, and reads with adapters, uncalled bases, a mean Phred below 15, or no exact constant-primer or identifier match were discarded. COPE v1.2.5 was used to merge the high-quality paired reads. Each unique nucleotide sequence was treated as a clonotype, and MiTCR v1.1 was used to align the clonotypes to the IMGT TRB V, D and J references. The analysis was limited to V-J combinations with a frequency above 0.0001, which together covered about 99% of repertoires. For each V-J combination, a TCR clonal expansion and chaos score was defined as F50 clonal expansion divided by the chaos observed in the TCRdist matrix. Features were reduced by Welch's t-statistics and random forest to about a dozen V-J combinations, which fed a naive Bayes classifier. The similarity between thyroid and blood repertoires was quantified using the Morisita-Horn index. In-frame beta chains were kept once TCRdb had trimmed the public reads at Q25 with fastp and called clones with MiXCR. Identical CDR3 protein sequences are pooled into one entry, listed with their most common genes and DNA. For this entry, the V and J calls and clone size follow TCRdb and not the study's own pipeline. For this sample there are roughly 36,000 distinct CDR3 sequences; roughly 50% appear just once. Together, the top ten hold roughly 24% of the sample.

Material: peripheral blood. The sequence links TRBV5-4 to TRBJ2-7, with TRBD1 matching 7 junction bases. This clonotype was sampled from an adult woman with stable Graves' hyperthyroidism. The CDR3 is CASSLGTGYEQYF. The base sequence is TGTGCCAGCAGCTTGGGGACAGGCTACGAGCAGTACTTC.